This entry concerns a single TCR beta chain. The CDR3 spans 14 residues. Germline lookup yields CDR1 SNHLY and CDR2 FYNNEI. With 5 bases clipped from V and 7 bases from J, the junction kept 5 bases outside the gene matches. The data are from a study of blood T cell repertoires in COVID-19. Produced via immunoSEQ multiplex PCR; TCRdb's table is partial and in-frame only. The data hold around 360,000 clones, with about 87% observed a single time. The chain uses TRBV2 and TRBJ1-4; 9 nucleotides agree with TRBD1. Sequencing was performed on PBMCs or T cells enriched from blood (not recorded which). The TCR originated in a man in his forties or fifties in a cohort exposed to, infected with or recovered from COVID-19 (not recorded which). CDR3 DNA: TGTGCCAGCAGTCTCCGGGACAGGGTTGAAAAACTGTTTTTT. This translates into CASSLRDRVEKLFF. The full variable domain, in which reference TRBV2 and TRBJ1-4 provide the parts outside the CDR3, is EPEVTQTPSHQVTQMGQEVILRCVPISNHLYFYWYRQILGQKVEFLVSFYNNEISEKSEIFDDQFSVERPDGSNFTLKIRSTKLEDSAMYFCASSLRDRVEKLFFGSGTQLSVL.